The rows below give T cell receptor beta chains drawn from one sample of a study of blood T cell repertoires in COVID-19. The data were produced by immunoSEQ multiplex PCR, yet TCRdb's version contains in-frame clones alone and is incomplete. This table holds a few hundred thousand clones, 75% to 90% found once. The sequenced sample was peripheral blood. The receptors were sampled from a woman between 70 and 85 years old with COVID-19, enrolled during active disease. Each CDR3 is given without its conserved first and last residue. Fields, in order: J gene, V gene, CDR3 protein.

J gene: TRBJ2-7; V gene: TRBV19; CDR3 protein: ASSIVYRADYEQY
J gene: TRBJ1-2; V gene: TRBV13; CDR3 protein: ASSLGRRNYGYT
J gene: TRBJ1-5; V gene: TRBV5-1; CDR3 protein: ASSPGQGGQPQH
J gene: TRBJ2-4; V gene: TRBV7-9; CDR3 protein: ASSLGAALAKNIQY
J gene: TRBJ1-4; V gene: TRBV2; CDR3 protein: ASTLNQGTNEKLF
J gene: TRBJ2-1; V gene: TRBV9; CDR3 protein: ASSVGSGNYNEQF
J gene: TRBJ2-3; V gene: TRBV15; CDR3 protein: ATSRGTMDTQY
J gene: TRBJ1-1; V gene: TRBV23-1; CDR3 protein: ASSGAPDTEAF
J gene: TRBJ1-6; V gene: TRBV6-1; CDR3 protein: ASSALRQGNNSPLH
J gene: TRBJ2-5; V gene: TRBV30; CDR3 protein: AWSDRKETQY
J gene: TRBJ1-4; V gene: TRBV27; CDR3 protein: ASSLSGTGNEKLF
J gene: TRBJ2-5; V gene: TRBV30; CDR3 protein: AWSIRGYQETQY
J gene: TRBJ1-5; V gene: TRBV5-1; CDR3 protein: ASSEGQLNVPQH
J gene: TRBJ2-7; V gene: TRBV6-5; CDR3 protein: ASSYSGRAPYEQY
J gene: TRBJ1-2; V gene: TRBV27; CDR3 protein: ASSPGTAVRDYGYT
J gene: TRBJ1-1; V gene: TRBV19; CDR3 protein: ASTLDRVSEAF
J gene: TRBJ1-6; V gene: TRBV5-1; CDR3 protein: ASSPGGGNNSPLH
J gene: TRBJ1-2; V gene: TRBV5-1; CDR3 protein: ASSAQGARYGYT
J gene: TRBJ1-1; V gene: TRBV6-5; CDR3 protein: ASSPEGARAF
J gene: TRBJ2-3; V gene: TRBV18; CDR3 protein: ASSPRQGYPDTQY
J gene: TRBJ1-5; V gene: TRBV5-5; CDR3 protein: ASSWGHSNQPQH
J gene: TRBJ1-1; V gene: TRBV7-9; CDR3 protein: ASSSLRSGSRTEAF
J gene: TRBJ1-2; V gene: TRBV28; CDR3 protein: ASNKNYGYT